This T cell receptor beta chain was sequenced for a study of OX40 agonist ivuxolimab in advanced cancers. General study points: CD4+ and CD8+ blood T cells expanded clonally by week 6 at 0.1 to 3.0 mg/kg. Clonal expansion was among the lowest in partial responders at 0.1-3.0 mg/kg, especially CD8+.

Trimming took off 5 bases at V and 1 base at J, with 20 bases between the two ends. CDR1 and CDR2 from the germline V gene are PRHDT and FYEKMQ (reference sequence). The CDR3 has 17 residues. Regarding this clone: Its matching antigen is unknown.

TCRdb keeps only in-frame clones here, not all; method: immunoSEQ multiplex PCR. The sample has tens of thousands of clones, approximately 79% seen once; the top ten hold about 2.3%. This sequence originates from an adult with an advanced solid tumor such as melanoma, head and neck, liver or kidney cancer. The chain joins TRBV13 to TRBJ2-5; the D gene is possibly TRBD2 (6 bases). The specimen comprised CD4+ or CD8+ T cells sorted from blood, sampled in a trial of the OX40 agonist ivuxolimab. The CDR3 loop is CASSPAGPEGFQETQYF. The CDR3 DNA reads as TGTGCCAGCAGCCCTGCGGGACCCGAGGGCTTCCAAGAGACCCAGTACTTC.